Each of the 26 T cell receptor beta chains below was sequenced from the same sample in a study of regulatory T cells in long-lasting Graves disease. Time point here: persistent/refractory GD, antithyroid drugs over 5 years with positive TRAb. PBMCs provided the RNA from which the TCR library was made. For TCR beta, libraries came from iRepertoire HTBI primers and Arm-PCR of CDR3 regions. TCRdb independently ran MiXCR on the multiplex PCR reads; one entry per CDR3 protein. The table shows roughly 470,000 distinct CDR3 sequences, with 20% occurring only once. The material sequenced was peripheral blood mononuclear cells (PBMCs), taken when the disease was refractory, from a patient treated with antithyroid drugs. The receptor source for this set is a female donor with Graves disease.

In this sample, this clonotype turned up a few times. The rearrangement uses TRBV20-1 and TRBJ2-7; 8 nucleotides line up with TRBD2. The germline V gene encodes CDR1 DFQATT and CDR2 SNEGSKA (reference sequence). Germline trimming cut 1 base from V and 1 base from J; bases unmatched to any gene: 3. The CDR3 is 14 residues long. This chain's CDR3 is CSARVGTSSYEQYF. DNA of the CDR3: TGCAGTGCTAGAGTTGGGACTAGTTCCTACGAGCAGTACTTC.

In its sample, this clonotype was seen many times. The V and J genes are TRBV6-1 and TRBJ2-7; a weak D match, TRBD2 (6 bases). Between the trimmed V and J ends, which lost 6 bases and 0 bases, there was a span of 12 bases. The CDR3 spans 14 residues. Germline assignment: CDR1 MNHNS and CDR2 SASEGT. CDR3 loop: CASRGLAVSYEQYF. The CDR3 DNA sequence: TGTGCCAGCAGAGGTTTAGCGGTCTCCTACGAGCAGTACTTC.

This clonotype appeared many times. The gene calls are TRBV29-1 and TRBJ1-1; D unclear. Germline V lookup: CDR1 SQVTM, CDR2 ANQGSEA. The CDR3 spans 12 residues. V lost 3 bases and J lost 4, with 9 bases in between. CDR3 DNA sequence: TGCAGCGTTGAGCCGGGGAGCACTGAAGCTTTCTTT. Amino acids: CSVEPGSTEAFF.

This clonotype occurred once. This sequence joins TRBV18 and TRBJ2-7; possibly TRBD1 for D (5 bases). Deletions cut 3 bases from V and 4 bases from J, with 16 bases between. The CDR3 length is 15 residues. Germline assignment: CDR1 KGHSH and CDR2 LQKENI. Written as DNA, the CDR3 is TGTGCCAGCTCACCGGACACCACGGGTCTGTACGAGCAGTACTTC. Protein product: CASSPDTTGLYEQYF.

Worth noting for this clonotype: Being one base from a much bigger clone, this may be a read error. The chain couples TRBV24-1 to TRBJ2-1; D is uncertain. CDR1 KGHDR and CDR2 SFDVKD come from the germline V gene. The CDR3 length is 14 residues. CDR3 nucleotide sequence: TGTGCCACCAGTGCTGAAAGGGATTACAATGAGCAGTCCTTC. Translation: CATSAERDYNEQSF.

This clonotype was observed a few times. J is TRBJ1-1 and V is TRBV19; no firm D call. CDR1 is LNHDA and CDR2 is SQIVND in the germline V gene (reference sequence). Trimming shortened V by 2 bases and J by 4 bases, and 20 bases separated the two germline ends. The length of the CDR3 is 17 residues. This CDR3 reads CASSIPLSAARGTEAFF. Here the CDR3 DNA reads TGTGCCAGTAGTATACCCCTATCCGCAGCCCGGGGCACTGAAGCTTTCTTT. The entire variable domain, with the rest obtained from reference TRBV19 and TRBJ1-1, is as follows: DGGITQSPKYLFRKEGQNVTLSCEQNLNHDAMYWYRQDPGQGLRLIYYSQIVNDFQKGDIAEGYSVSREKKESFPLTVTSAQKNPTAFYLCASSIPLSAARGTEAFFGQGTRLTVV.

This clonotype was counted between two and nine times. The V and J genes are TRBV5-5 and TRBJ1-2, with 8 bases matching TRBD1. Germline-derived CDR1 and CDR2 are SGHKS and YYEKEE (reference sequence). The CDR3 covers 14 residues. The junction had 4 bases not matched to a gene; V was cut back by 0 bases and J by 6 bases. CDR3 sequence reads: CASSLEDRVDGYTF. DNA of the CDR3: TGTGCCAGCAGCTTGGAGGACAGGGTGGATGGCTACACCTTC.

This clonotype was seen ten or more times. V is TRBV7-2 and J is TRBJ2-5; D might be TRBD2 (5 bases). V lost 2 bases to trimming and J lost 4 bases, with 11 bases between them. The length of the CDR3 is 14 residues. The V gene's germline CDR1 is SGHTA and CDR2 FQGNSA. CDR3 nucleotide sequence: TGTGCCAGCAGCTTATCGCCTAGCATAGAGACCCAGTACTTC. This sequence encodes CASSLSPSIETQYF.

The sample holds many counts of this clonotype. The chain links TRBV9 to TRBJ2-7; D gene uncertain. The germline V gene encodes CDR1 SGDLS and CDR2 YYNGEE. The CDR3 length is 14 residues. V shed 5 bases and J shed 4 bases, with 16 bases lying between them. CDR3 protein: CASSRGLGGYEQYF. The CDR3 bases are TGTGCCAGCAGTCGTGGATTAGGTGGATACGAGCAGTACTTC.

In its sample, this clonotype was seen once. The junction does not match germline at one end; this may be a read error. The chain combines TRBV7-3 with TRBJ2-7; D is uncertain. The CDR3 spans 16 residues. Germline V gives CDR1 SGHTA, CDR2 FQGTGA. The CDR3 DNA follows: TGTGTCAGCAGCTTAACTCCTTCTCCCCGGATCTACGAGCAGTACTTC. Translating it yields CVSSLTPSPRIYEQYF.

This clonotype was counted many times. The V call is TRBV11-1, the J call TRBJ2-7; a weak D match, TRBD2 (6 bases). The CDR3 is made up of 17 amino acids. Trimming left V 1 base short and J 1 base short, with 17 bases between. Germline V CDR1 and CDR2: SGHAT, FQDESV (reference sequence). Here the CDR3 DNA reads TGTGCCAGCAGCTTAGATGTGCGGCGGGATTATTCCTACGAGCAGTACTTC. This translates into CASSLDVRRDYSYEQYF.

This clonotype was observed at least ten times. The chain carries TRBV11-2 and TRBJ2-7; 7 bases align to TRBD1. In germline, CDR1 is SGHAT, CDR2 FQNNGV. The CDR3 runs 13 residues. The ends lost 5 bases at V and 5 bases at J; junction bases unmatched: 6. This CDR3 is CASSPDRRHEQYF. CDR3 DNA: TGTGCCAGCAGCCCGGACAGGAGGCACGAGCAGTACTTC.

The chain couples TRBV5-1 to TRBJ2-1; 7 bases align to TRBD1. Germline values: CDR1 SGHRS, CDR2 YFSETQ. This CDR3 is built from 13 residues. With 7 bases clipped from V and 5 bases from J, the junction kept 6 bases outside the gene matches. The CDR3 coding sequence is TGCGCCAGCCTGGGACAGCCCAACAATGAGCAGTTCTTC. This translates into CASLGQPNNEQFF. Full variable domain (rest looked up from reference TRBV5-1 and TRBJ2-1): KAGVTQTPRYLIKTRGQQVTLSCSPISGHRSVSWYQQTPGQGLQFLFEYFSETQRNKGNFPGRFSGRQFSNSRSEMNVSTLELGDSALYLCASLGQPNNEQFFGPGTRLTVL.

This clonotype was counted many times. J is TRBJ2-7 and V is TRBV11-2; 10 bases align to TRBD1. Looked up from germline, CDR1 is SGHAT and CDR2 is FQNNGV. With V trimmed by 4 bases and J by 6 bases, 0 bases remained unmatched. The CDR3 runs 12 residues. CDR3: CASSWDRGEQYF. The CDR3 coding sequence is TGTGCCAGCAGCTGGGACAGGGGCGAGCAGTACTTC.

This clonotype was counted between two and nine times. V usage is TRBV30 and J usage is TRBJ2-4; 13 nucleotides agree with TRBD2. This CDR3 is built from 19 residues. With 5 bases clipped from V and 0 bases from J, the junction kept 13 bases outside the gene matches. From germline, CDR1 is GTSNPN and CDR2 SVGIG (reference sequence). DNA of the CDR3: TGTGCCTGGGTGAAATGGACTAGCGGGAGTGGGGTAGCCAAAAACATTCAGTACTTC. This encodes CAWVKWTSGSGVAKNIQYF.

This clonotype was picked up a small number of times. The chain links TRBV27 to TRBJ2-5, with a tentative D call TRBD1 (5 bases). The germline V and J ends were trimmed by 4 bases and 2 bases, with 11 bases remaining between them. Germline V gene lookup returns CDR1 MNHEY and CDR2 SMNVEV (reference sequence). The CDR3 runs 14 residues. The CDR3 DNA reads as TGTGCCAGCAGTTGGCAACCAGGGCAAGAGACCCAGTACTTC. Amino acids: CASSWQPGQETQYF.

This clonotype has just a few counts. V and J are TRBV25-1 and TRBJ1-4, with a tentative D call TRBD1 (6 bases). With 8 bases removed from V and 7 bases from J, the gap between germline ends came to 11 bases. CDR3 length equals 12 residues. Germline lookup yields CDR1 MGHDK and CDR2 SYGVNS. The CDR3 DNA sequence: TGTGCCAGCGGGGGGGCGGGTGAAAAACTGTTTTTT. It is translated as CASGGAGEKLFF.

At least ten counts were recorded for this clonotype. V is TRBV6-5 and J is TRBJ1-1; D not certain. CDR1 is MNHEY, CDR2 SVGAGI, per germline. The length of the CDR3 is 13 residues. The V gene lost 3 bases and the J gene lost 2 bases, with 7 bases spanning the gap. In nucleotides, the CDR3 is TGTGCCAGCAGTTATCTGGGAAACACTGAAGCTTTCTTT. Translation: CASSYLGNTEAFF.

The table lists this clonotype with many counts. The chain combines TRBV11-1 with TRBJ2-7; D might be TRBD1 or TRBD2, each matching 5 bases. The CDR3 has 14 residues. Germline lookup yields CDR1 SGHAT and CDR2 FQDESV (reference sequence). Trimming shortened V by 0 bases and J by 6 bases, and 12 bases separated the two germline ends. The CDR3 bases are TGTGCCAGCAGCTTAGCGGGGACGCTCGTCGAGCAGTACTTC. It yields the protein CASSLAGTLVEQYF.

V is TRBV9 and J is TRBJ1-2; TRBD1 might be the D (5 bases). CDR1 and CDR2 (germline): SGDLS, YYNGEE. The CDR3 runs 18 residues. The germline V and J ends were trimmed by 4 bases and 0 bases, with 22 bases remaining between them. The CDR3 DNA reads as TGTGCCAGCAGCAGATTTTCGGTCCTAACAGGAACTAACTATGGCTACACCTTC. Protein sequence: CASSRFSVLTGTNYGYTF. Looking up the rest from reference TRBV9 and TRBJ1-2 gives the full variable domain: DSGVTQTPKHLITATGQRVTLRCSPRSGDLSVYWYQQSLDQGLQFLIQYYNGEERAKGNILERFSAQQFPDLHSELNLSSLELGDSALYFCASSRFSVLTGTNYGYTFGSGTRLTVV.

This clonotype was seen repeatedly, ten times or more. The genes are TRBV5-6 and TRBJ1-5; D may be TRBD1 (5 bases). Between the trimmed V and J ends, which lost 5 bases and 4 bases, there was a span of 10 bases. From germline, CDR1 is SGHDT and CDR2 YYEEEE. The CDR3 consists of 13 residues. CDR3 nucleotides: TGTGCCAGCAGTGTGGGGGGGAATCAGCCCCAGCATTTT. It is translated as CASSVGGNQPQHF.

Ten or more counts support this clonotype. The chain is built from TRBV28 and TRBJ2-2; weak D call: TRBD2 (5 bases). The V and J ends lost 6 bases and 5 bases respectively, with 13 bases between them. Per germline, CDR1 MDHEN and CDR2 SYDVKM. The CDR3 has 14 residues. CDR3 in DNA: TGTGCCAGCAGCCCAGGACTTGGAACCGGGGAGCTGTTTTTT. Translated, it gives CASSPGLGTGELFF.

This clonotype was seen a handful of times. This rearrangement joins TRBV28 to TRBJ2-7; 14 bases map to TRBD2. CDR3 length equals 17 residues. Per the germline V gene, CDR1 is MDHEN and CDR2 is SYDVKM. The trim removed 6 bases at V and 5 bases at J, leaving 12 bases unmatched. In nucleotides, the CDR3 is TGTGCCAGCAGCTCCAACCTAGGGACTAGCGGGAGTCACGAGCAGTACTTC. Translation: CASSSNLGTSGSHEQYF.

This clonotype has at least ten counts. The rearrangement links TRBV3-1 to TRBJ2-7; D gene unclear. V lost 4 bases, J lost 7 bases, and 23 bases lay in between. The CDR3 is 16 residues long. Germline CDR1 reads LGHDT; CDR2 reads YNNKEL (reference sequence). The CDR3 spells CASSPTSPGYLWEQYF. CDR3 nucleotides: TGTGCCAGCAGCCCCACATCCCCAGGATATCTATGGGAGCAGTACTTC.

This clonotype was recorded many times. The V call is TRBV7-2, the J call TRBJ2-5; D not resolved. Germline CDR1 and CDR2: SGHTA and FQGNSA. CDR3 size: 13 residues. The V and J ends lost 5 bases and 0 bases respectively, with 7 bases between them. CDR3 DNA sequence: TGTGCCAGCAGCCCATACAACCAAGAGACCCAGTACTTC. Its translation: CASSPYNQETQYF.

This clonotype has just a few counts. The V and J genes are TRBV20-1 and TRBJ1-6, with TRBD1 matching 7 bases. Germline-derived CDR1 and CDR2 are DFQATT and SNEGSKA (reference sequence). The CDR3 has 14 residues. Trimming cost V 0 bases and J 8 bases; bases outside gene matches: 4. The DNA of the CDR3 is TGCAGTGCTAGAGATCATACAGGGGATTCACCCCTCCACTTT. This encodes CSARDHTGDSPLHF.